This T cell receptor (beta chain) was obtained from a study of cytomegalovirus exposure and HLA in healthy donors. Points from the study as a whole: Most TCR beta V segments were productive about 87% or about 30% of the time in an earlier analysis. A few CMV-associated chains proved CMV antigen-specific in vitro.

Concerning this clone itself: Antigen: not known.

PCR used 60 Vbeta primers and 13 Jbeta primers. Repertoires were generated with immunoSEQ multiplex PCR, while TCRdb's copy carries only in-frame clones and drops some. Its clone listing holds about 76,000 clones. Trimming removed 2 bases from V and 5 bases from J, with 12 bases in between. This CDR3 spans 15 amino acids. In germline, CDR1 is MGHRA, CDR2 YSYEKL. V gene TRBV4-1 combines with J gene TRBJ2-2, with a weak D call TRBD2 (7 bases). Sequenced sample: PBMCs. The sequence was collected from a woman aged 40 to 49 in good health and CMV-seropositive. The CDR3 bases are TGCGCCAGCAGCCAAAGCGGGACACCGACCGGGGAGCTGTTTTTT. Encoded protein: CASSQSGTPTGELFF.